A selection of T cell receptor beta chains follows, all from one sample in a study of blood T cells in healthy people across ages. One entry per CDR3 protein, called by TCRdb with MiXCR from the 5' RACE reads. The sample has hundreds of thousands of distinct CDR3 sequences; about half are singletons. The material sequenced was blood. The receptors stem from a woman in her fifties or sixties in good health. Both conserved end residues are part of each CDR3. Fields, in order: V gene, J gene, clone size, CDR3 protein. The size entry is marked missing in some rows and otherwise reads once, few, many or a size class.

v_call: TRBV29-1; j_call: TRBJ2-7; clone_size: few; cdr3_aa: CSVRLGESSYEQYF
v_call: TRBV9; j_call: TRBJ2-5; clone_size: few; cdr3_aa: CASSALPGGRQETQYF
v_call: TRBV4-1; j_call: TRBJ2-3; clone_size: NA; cdr3_aa: CASSQEAQRVSTDTQYF
v_call: TRBV4-3; j_call: TRBJ2-1; clone_size: NA; cdr3_aa: CASSQVGGGAFGEQFF
v_call: TRBV20-1; j_call: TRBJ1-1; clone_size: NA; cdr3_aa: CSAFRDRGNTEAFF
v_call: TRBV7-2; j_call: TRBJ2-7; clone_size: NA; cdr3_aa: CASSQTGGSYNEQYF
v_call: TRBV27; j_call: TRBJ1-2; clone_size: NA; cdr3_aa: CASSSTTGRYGYTF
v_call: TRBV6-1; j_call: TRBJ2-1; clone_size: NA; cdr3_aa: CASKVFTSSYNEQFF
v_call: TRBV7-9; j_call: TRBJ2-5; clone_size: few; cdr3_aa: CASSLGQGRTQYF
v_call: TRBV6-6; j_call: TRBJ1-4; clone_size: NA; cdr3_aa: CASSKPGPNEKLFF